What follows describes a single T cell receptor beta chain. Its antigen is not known. This PCR relied on a set of 60 Vbeta primers and 13 Jbeta primers. Libraries were prepared by immunoSEQ multiplex PCR; TCRdb keeps only in-frame clonotypes and omits some of them. The table includes about 140,000 clones, approximately 71% detected once. This sample is part of a study of cytomegalovirus exposure and HLA in healthy donors. Overall study findings and caveats: In presence/absence analyses, roughly uniform sequencing depth across donors was assumed. In a later analysis, roughly 17,000 TCR beta sequences were associated with HLA alleles at 0.05 false discovery rate. A later analysis linked a missense DCLRE1C variant to TCR beta V- and J-gene trimming. Fewer N-insertions than the roughly 600-donor mean were reportedly shown by an Asian-associated ancestry cluster in a later analysis.

There are 15 residues in the CDR3. Germline assignment: CDR1 MGHDK and CDR2 SYGVNS. V trimming: 4 bases; J trimming: 6 bases; junction bases outside the gene matches: 12. J is TRBJ2-7 and V is TRBV25-1, with 7 bases matching TRBD2. Sequenced input: PBMCs. This sequence was found in a man aged 35 to 55 in good health and CMV-seronegative. The CDR3 loop reads CASSAGGWTASEQYF. CDR3 DNA sequence: TGTGCCAGCAGTGCCGGGGGGTGGACGGCCAGCGAGCAGTACTTC.